This entry lists 15 T cell receptor beta chains sequenced from one sample in a study of T cell responses to AZD1222 COVID-19 vaccine. Only in-frame clones appear in the TCRdb table, and some are missing; sequencing was by immunoSEQ multiplex PCR. Of some 100,000 clones in the sample, around 90% are singletons; the top ten hold 9.5% to 15%. The sample consisted of peripheral blood, taken on day 0 of MenACWY control vaccination. The receptors here all came from an adult in good health.

V usage is TRBV4-3 and J usage is TRBJ2-1; no firm D call. Germline CDR1 is LGHNA and CDR2 is YSLEER. The V end was cut by 1 base, the J end by 15 bases, with 13 bases between. CDR3 length: 12 amino acids. This CDR3 reads CASSQGRTTRFF. For the CDR3, the DNA is TGCGCCAGCAGCCAAGGACGGACGACACGGTTCTTC.

This clone has just one count. The CDR3 protein is CASSVDSNNSPLHF. DNA for the CDR3: TGTGCCAGCAGCGTCGACAGCAACAATTCACCCCTCCACTTT. The chain combines TRBV9 with TRBJ1-6, with TRBD1 as a possible D gene (5 bases). The germline V gene has CDR1 SGDLS and CDR2 YYNGEE. Trimming took 2 bases from V and 7 from J, leaving 10 bases between them. The CDR3 has 14 amino acids.

This chain joins TRBV6-5 and TRBJ1-1, with 8 nucleotides matching TRBD1. CDR1 MNHEY and CDR2 SVGAGI come from the germline V gene. Unmatched junction bases numbered 1, after V lost 4 bases and J lost 0 bases. The CDR3 covers 14 residues. This chain's CDR3 is CASSWTGMNTEAFF. The DNA of the CDR3 is TGTGCCAGCAGTTGGACAGGGATGAACACTGAAGCTTTCTTT.

This clone appeared once. The V gene is TRBV5-1, the J gene TRBJ2-7; the D gene is possibly TRBD1 (5 bases). The ends were cut back, 4 bases at V and 5 bases at J, with 19 bases in the middle. CDR1 and CDR2 (germline): SGHRS, YFSETQ. The CDR3 consists of 15 residues. The CDR3 DNA follows: TGCGCCAGCAGCCCTTGGGGCCCGGAAAGGGACGAGCAGTACTTC. Amino acid sequence: CASSPWGPERDEQYF.

This clone appeared a single time. The V and J genes are TRBV28 and TRBJ2-7; 11 bases align to TRBD2. In germline, CDR1 is MDHEN, CDR2 SYDVKM. After removal of 8 bases from V and 2 bases from J, the junction contained 2 bases not matched to a gene. This CDR3 spans 13 amino acids. The CDR3 nucleotides read TGTGCCAGCGGGACTAGCGGTACCTACGAGCAGTACTTC. It specifies CASGTSGTYEQYF.

This clone was seen just once. V gene TRBV7-9 combines with J gene TRBJ2-7; D not resolved. CDR1 is SEHNR, CDR2 FQNEAQ, per germline (reference sequence). The CDR3 is 16 residues long. Trimming left V 5 bases short and J 0 bases short, with 17 bases between. The CDR3: CASSRGRIISSYEQYF. The CDR3 DNA reads as TGTGCCAGCAGCCGCGGACGGATAATTAGCTCCTACGAGCAGTACTTC.

The rearrangement uses TRBV3-1 (or the pseudogene TRBV3-2) and TRBJ1-1, with D uncertain. V was cut by 5 bases and J by 4 bases, with 5 bases left in between. This CDR3 spans 11 amino acids. Germline V CDR1 and CDR2: LGHDT, YNNKEL (reference sequence). The CDR3 here is CASSDRTEAFF. The CDR3 bases are TGTGCCAGCAGCGACCGCACTGAAGCTTTCTTT.

The chain recombines TRBV6-2 or TRBV6-3 with TRBJ1-1, with D perhaps matching TRBD1 (6 bases). CDR1 and CDR2 from the germline V gene are MNHEY and SVGEGT. Trimming cost V 2 bases and J 5 bases, with 18 bases left between them. The length of the CDR3 is 16 residues. CDR3 region: CASSYGGLGMGTEAFF. The CDR3 DNA sequence: TGTGCCAGCAGTTACGGGGGCCTCGGTATGGGGACTGAAGCTTTCTTT.

The rearrangement uses TRBV28 and TRBJ1-2, with unresolved D. This CDR3 contains 12 residues. CDR1 is MDHEN, CDR2 SYDVKM, per germline. The V end was cut by 6 bases, the J end by 3 bases, with 8 bases between. The CDR3 sequence: CASRRVDYGYTF. The CDR3 coding sequence is TGTGCCAGCAGAAGGGTGGACTATGGCTACACCTTC.

This chain connects TRBV28 to TRBJ2-2; a possible D gene is TRBD2 (5 bases). Germline CDR1 and CDR2: MDHEN and SYDVKM. With 10 bases removed from V and 5 bases from J, the gap between germline ends came to 17 bases. There are 14 residues in the CDR3. The CDR3 DNA reads TGTGCCACGCGGGCATCAGGAGAGACCGGGGAGCTGTTTTTT. This translates into CATRASGETGELFF.

This chain connects TRBV10-3 to TRBJ2-5; D tentatively fits TRBD1 or TRBD2 (5 bases each). This CDR3 has 14 amino acids. The V end lost 4 bases, the J end lost 5 bases, and 14 bases lay between the germline ends. Germline CDR1 ENHRY, CDR2 SYGVKD. CDR3 coding DNA: TGTGCCATCAGTGCCACGGGGCTCCGGGAGACCCAGTACTTC. This gives the protein CAISATGLRETQYF.

The V and J genes are TRBV5-1 and TRBJ1-3, with D possibly being TRBD1 (5 bases). Germline CDR1 SGHRS, CDR2 YFSETQ. The CDR3 consists of 16 residues. Trimming removed 4 bases at V and 0 bases at J, with 14 bases between. CDR3 DNA sequence: TGCGCCAGCAGCCGGGACGGAGACCTCTCTGGAAACACCATATATTTT. Encoded protein: CASSRDGDLSGNTIYF.

This chain links TRBV5-6 with TRBJ1-1; a weak D match, TRBD1 (5 bases). Germline V gene sequence: CDR1 SGHDT, CDR2 YYEEEE. V lost 4 bases and J lost 1, with 11 bases in between. The CDR3 runs to 14 residues. DNA for the CDR3: TGTGCCAGCAGCCACGGGACGGAGAACACTGAAGCTTTCTTT. It encodes CASSHGTENTEAFF.

V is TRBV7-8 and J is TRBJ2-1; weak D call: TRBD1 (5 bases). CDR1 is SGHVS, CDR2 FQNEAQ, per germline. V lost 8 bases, J lost 2 bases, and 13 bases lay in between. The length of the CDR3 is 14 residues. In DNA form, the CDR3 reads TGTGCCAGCGTTGTTGGGGCACCCTACAATGAGCAGTTCTTC. Encoded protein: CASVVGAPYNEQFF.

The V and J genes are TRBV7-9 and TRBJ2-3; D gene uncertain. This CDR3 has 14 residues. The V end was cut by 1 base, the J end by 7 bases, with 12 bases between. Germline V gives CDR1 SEHNR, CDR2 FQNEAQ (reference sequence). CDR3 sequence: CASSLGSSTNTQYF. The CDR3 nucleotides read TGTGCCAGCAGCTTAGGGAGCTCCACCAATACGCAGTATTTT.